This is a list of T cell receptor beta chains from one sample in a study of cytomegalovirus exposure and HLA in healthy donors. TCRdb keeps only in-frame clones here, not all; method: immunoSEQ multiplex PCR. Among about 21,000 clones listed, roughly 80% were seen once. Material for sequencing was PBMCs. The receptors were sampled from a man in his sixties in good health and CMV-seronegative. Each CDR3 is given with its conserved first and last residue. The D gene is left open where the match is weak. The size of a clone is reported for some rows only, either as once, few or many, or as a class for expanded clones.

abundance	v_gene	j_gene	d_gene	CDR3aa	CDR3nt
medium-sized	TRBV4-1	TRBJ2-1	TRBD2	CASSPTGRGGNNEQFF	TGCGCCAGCAGCCCCACTGGGCGGGGGGGCAACAATGAGCAGTTCTTC
few	TRBV2	TRBJ1-1	TRBD1	CASKGATGETEAFF	TGTGCCAGCAAGGGGGCAACGGGGGAGACTGAAGCTTTCTTT
-	TRBV11-3	TRBJ2-1	TRBD2	CASSSGLAGGNEQFF	TGTGCCAGCAGCTCCGGACTAGCGGGGGGCAATGAGCAGTTCTTC
-	TRBV9	TRBJ2-1	TRBD1	CASSAGQVNEQFF	TGTGCCAGCAGCGCAGGACAGGTCAATGAGCAGTTCTTC
few	TRBV29-1	TRBJ2-1	-	CSVRDWPYNEQFF	TGCAGCGTACGGGACTGGCCCTACAATGAGCAGTTCTTC
-	TRBV19	TRBJ1-5	-	CASSIVPTGSNQPQHF	TGTGCCAGTAGTATAGTCCCAACCGGGAGCAATCAGCCCCAGCATTTT
-	TRBV19	TRBJ2-7	TRBD2	CASSIGEGYEQYF	TGTGCCAGTAGTATAGGGGAGGGATACGAGCAGTACTTC
-	TRBV19	TRBJ1-3	TRBD1	CASSLFGTGTGNTIYF	TGTGCCAGTAGTCTCTTCGGGACAGGGACTGGAAACACCATATATTTT
-	TRBV19	TRBJ1-4	TRBD1	CASSLGTGGEKLFF	TGTGCCAGTAGTCTCGGGACAGGGGGTGAAAAACTGTTTTTT
-	TRBV5-1	TRBJ2-5	TRBD1	CASSPTGEETQYF	TGCGCCAGCAGCCCGACAGGGGAAGAGACCCAGTACTTC
-	TRBV6-1	TRBJ2-1	TRBD2	CASRLAGGPCEQFF	TGTGCCAGCAGACTAGCGGGAGGGCCGTGTGAGCAGTTCTTC
once	TRBV10-3	TRBJ2-7	TRBD2	CAISEGGRGPYEQYF	TGTGCCATCAGTGAGGGCGGGAGGGGCCCCTACGAGCAGTACTTC
-	TRBV19	TRBJ1-1	-	CASSSLRGDTEAFF	TGTGCCAGTAGTTCCCTCAGGGGTGACACTGAAGCTTTCTTT
once	TRBV9	TRBJ2-1	TRBD2	CASSQELAGGGNEQFF	TGTGCCAGCAGCCAAGAACTAGCGGGAGGTGGCAATGAGCAGTTCTTC
-	TRBV30	TRBJ2-5	-	CAWSVLRGGKETQYF	TGTGCCTGGAGTGTCCTAAGGGGGGGGAAAGAGACCCAGTACTTC
-	TRBV7-2	TRBJ1-5	-	CASSPNRGLQPQHF	TGTGCCAGCAGCCCGAATCGGGGATTACAGCCCCAGCATTTT
-	TRBV27	TRBJ2-2	TRBD2	CASSPRAGVNTGELFF	TGTGCCAGCAGCCCCCGGGCGGGAGTCAACACCGGGGAGCTGTTTTTT
-	TRBV7-9	TRBJ2-6	TRBD1	CARTPTGPSGANVLTF	TGTGCCCGCACCCCGACAGGGCCCTCTGGGGCCAACGTCCTGACTTTC
-	TRBV4-3	TRBJ1-2	-	CASSRSARRGGYTF	TGCGCCAGCAGCCGATCTGCCCGTAGGGGTGGCTACACCTTC
-	TRBV5-1	TRBJ2-1	TRBD2	CASSRWTSGGAGEQFF	TGCGCCAGCAGCCGCTGGACTAGCGGGGGGGCCGGTGAGCAGTTCTTC
-	TRBV5-1	TRBJ2-1	-	CASSSQGRAGEQFF	TGCGCCAGCAGCTCCCAGGGTAGGGCAGGTGAGCAGTTCTTC
-	TRBV6-1	TRBJ2-3	TRBD1	CASSLSGQGKQYF	TGTGCCAGCAGCCTATCGGGACAGGGAAAGCAGTATTTT
-	TRBV18	TRBJ2-5	-	CASSQLAIETQYF	TGTGCCAGCTCCCAACTAGCAATAGAGACCCAGTACTTC
-	TRBV7-3	TRBJ2-5	TRBD1	CASSPPDRTQETQYF	TGTGCCAGCAGCCCCCCGGACAGGACTCAAGAGACCCAGTACTTC
-	TRBV6-1	TRBJ2-2	-	CATGAGAVTGELFF	TGTGCCACCGGTGCAGGGGCGGTAACCGGGGAGCTGTTTTTT
once	TRBV11-3	TRBJ2-2	-	CASSLTTGELFF	TGTGCCAGCAGCCTAACGACCGGGGAGCTGTTTTTT
-	TRBV6-1	TRBJ2-1	TRBD1	CASREAHRAGGINEQFF	TGTGCCAGCCGTGAAGCGCACCGGGCAGGGGGCATAAATGAGCAGTTCTTC
-	TRBV6-6	TRBJ1-2	TRBD1	CASSYGGQGSYTF	TGTGCCAGCAGTTACGGGGGACAGGGGAGCTACACCTTC
-	TRBV15	TRBJ2-1	TRBD1	CASSSHAQGSYNEQFF	TGTGCCTCCAGCTCCCACGCACAGGGGAGCTACAATGAGCAGTTCTTC
-	TRBV30	TRBJ1-5	-	CAWSVGSGNQPQHF	TGTGCCTGGAGTGTTGGCAGCGGAAATCAGCCCCAGCATTTT
-	TRBV5-4	TRBJ1-2	-	CASSPPDRPSGGYPF	TGTGCCAGCAGCCCCCCGGACCGACCTTCGGGGGGCTACCCCTTC
-	TRBV19	TRBJ1-5	TRBD1	CASSILDRRGNQPQHF	TGTGCCAGTAGTATATTGGACAGGAGAGGCAATCAGCCCCAGCATTTT
-	TRBV19	TRBJ1-4	TRBD1	CASEQGIGEKLFF	TGTGCCAGTGAACAGGGGATAGGTGAAAAACTGTTTTTT
-	TRBV7-2	TRBJ1-3	-	CASSSTVSGNTIYF	TGTGCCAGCAGCTCGACAGTCTCTGGAAACACCATATATTTT
-	TRBV19	TRBJ1-1	TRBD1	CASSVDRGRAEAFF	TGTGCCAGTAGTGTGGACAGGGGCCGGGCTGAAGCTTTCTTT
-	TRBV7-9	TRBJ2-2	-	CASSPRWQGSGTGELFF	TGTGCCAGCAGCCCCCGGTGGCAGGGGAGCGGCACCGGGGAGCTGTTTTTT
-	TRBV18	TRBJ2-7	TRBD1	CASSPLDRGRYEQYF	TGTGCCAGCTCACCGCTGGACAGGGGAAGATACGAGCAGTACTTC
once	TRBV7-2	TRBJ2-7	TRBD1	CASSDRQGSYEQYF	TGTGCCAGCAGCGACAGACAGGGATCCTACGAGCAGTACTTC
-	TRBV7-3	TRBJ2-1	TRBD1	CASSPDRGRGGEQFF	TGTGCCAGCAGCCCGGACAGGGGGCGAGGTGGTGAGCAGTTCTTC
-	TRBV2	TRBJ2-7	TRBD1	CASTGQGIHEQYF	TGTGCCAGCACCGGACAGGGTATCCACGAGCAGTACTTC
-	TRBV7-2	TRBJ2-1	-	CPSSHRARGYNEQFF	TGTCCCAGCAGCCACCGGGCCCGGGGTTACAATGAGCAGTTCTTC
few	TRBV23-1	TRBJ1-5	-	CASSQSEEGRYNQPQHF	TGCGCCAGCAGTCAATCGGAGGAGGGGAGATACAATCAGCCCCAGCATTTT
-	TRBV12-2	TRBJ2-7	-	CASRPDRYEQYF	TGTGCAAGTCGCCCGGACAGGTACGAGCAGTACTTC
-	TRBV27	TRBJ2-1	TRBD2	CASSLGGLAGGRAYNEQFF	TGTGCCAGCAGTTTAGGGGGATTAGCGGGAGGGCGGGCGTACAATGAGCAGTTCTTC
once	TRBV7-9	TRBJ2-3	TRBD1	CSSDRGTDTQYF	TGTTCCAGCGACAGGGGGACAGATACGCAGTATTTT
-	TRBV29-1	TRBJ2-6	-	CSVALSGANVLTF	TGCAGCGTTGCCCTCTCTGGGGCCAACGTCCTGACTTTC
-	TRBV7-9	TRBJ2-7	TRBD2	CASSPSRGGGPGEQYF	TGTGCCAGCAGCCCCTCCCGGGGGGGAGGGCCAGGCGAGCAGTACTTC
-	TRBV7-6	TRBJ2-3	TRBD2	CASSLWSGSGTDTQYF	TGTGCCAGCAGCTTGTGGAGCGGGAGTGGCACAGATACGCAGTATTTT
-	TRBV18	TRBJ1-1	-	CASSPLVFGGPNTEAFF	TGTGCCAGCTCGCCCTTGGTTTTCGGGGGACCGAACACTGAAGCTTTCTTT
-	TRBV29-1	TRBJ1-1	-	CSVARSVNTEAFF	TGCAGCGTTGCACGGAGTGTGAACACTGAAGCTTTCTTT
-	TRBV6-1	TRBJ2-7	-	CASSDGQNSREQYF	TGTGCCAGCAGTGATGGACAGAACTCGAGGGAGCAGTACTTC
-	TRBV10-3	TRBJ2-7	TRBD1	CAISELGGQGNEQYF	TGTGCCATCAGTGAGTTGGGTGGACAGGGGAACGAGCAGTACTTC
-	TRBV7-9	TRBJ2-7	TRBD1	CASSTLQGPAYEQYF	TGTGCCAGCAGCACCCTACAGGGGCCGGCCTACGAGCAGTACTTC
-	TRBV25-1	TRBJ2-5	-	CASIQQGLGQETQYF	TGTGCCAGCATACAACAGGGCCTAGGACAAGAGACCCAGTACTTC
-	TRBV7-9	TRBJ2-3	TRBD1	CASSSPRGRGLDDTDTQYF	TGTGCCAGCAGCTCCCCCAGGGGCAGGGGGCTCGATGACACAGATACGCAGTATTTT
few	TRBV6-1	TRBJ2-1	TRBD2	CASSESAGSYNEQFF	TGTGCCAGCAGTGAATCAGCGGGGTCCTACAATGAGCAGTTCTTC
-	TRBV5-6	TRBJ1-2	-	CASSLRQPYGYTF	TGTGCCAGCAGCTTAAGACAGCCTTATGGCTACACCTTC
once	TRBV9	TRBJ2-2	-	CASSVGQVNTGELFF	TGTGCCAGCAGCGTAGGGCAGGTGAACACCGGGGAGCTGTTTTTT